The next 9 T cell receptor beta chains were all read from a single sample in a study of cytomegalovirus exposure and HLA in healthy donors. PCR amplification relied on 60 Vbeta primers (plus 13 Jbeta primers). Sequencing used immunoSEQ multiplex PCR; TCRdb keeps in-frame clones, though not all of them. Seen here are under 250,000 clones, around 80% observed once, and the top ten hold 7% to 9%. The sequenced sample consisted of PBMCs. Every receptor here comes from a woman aged 55-75 years in good health and CMV-seropositive.

This chain links TRBV10-3 with TRBJ1-1; D is possibly TRBD1 (5 bases). V was shortened by 4 bases and J by 1 base, with 13 bases between the two germline ends. The CDR3 is made up of 15 amino acids. Germline V gives CDR1 ENHRY, CDR2 SYGVKD. The CDR3, as DNA: TGTGCCATCAGTGGAGGGGAGGGATCGAACACTGAAGCTTTCTTT. It translates to CAISGGEGSNTEAFF.

The gene calls are TRBV5-1 and TRBJ2-7; TRBD1 matches 8 bases. V was clipped by 5 bases and J by 0 bases; unmatched bases: 1. CDR1 is SGHRS and CDR2 is YFSETQ in the germline V gene. The CDR3 covers 13 residues. CDR3 DNA: TGCGCCAGCAGGGGACAGGTCTCCTACGAGCAGTACTTC. Translated: CASRGQVSYEQYF.

V is TRBV4-1 and J is TRBJ2-1; 8 bases fit TRBD2. Germline CDR1 MGHRA, CDR2 YSYEKL. The CDR3 extends over 17 amino acids. V was clipped by 7 bases and J by 3 bases; unmatched bases: 14. The CDR3 sequence is CASTRKSGGPFYNEQFF. CDR3 sequence (DNA): TGCGCCAGCACGCGCAAGTCGGGAGGGCCGTTCTACAATGAGCAGTTCTTC.

The chain is built from TRBV10-1 and TRBJ2-2, with TRBD1 matching 10 bases. V lost 4 bases, J lost 4 bases, and 3 bases stayed unmatched. The CDR3 covers 15 residues. The V gene's germline CDR1 is WNHNN and CDR2 SYGVQD (reference sequence). CDR3 sequence reads: CASSVTGGRTGELFF. The CDR3 region has the DNA TGCGCCAGCAGTGTGACAGGGGGCCGCACCGGGGAGCTGTTTTTT.

The chain couples TRBV2 to TRBJ1-4; tentatively, D is TRBD1 (5 bases). Germline CDR1 reads SNHLY; CDR2 reads FYNNEI. There are 14 residues in the CDR3. The ends were cut back, 8 bases at V and 5 bases at J, with 15 bases in the middle. Here the CDR3 reads CASSHRSTNEKLFF. CDR3 DNA sequence: TGTGCCAGCTCCCACAGGAGTACGAATGAAAAACTGTTTTTT.

The chain is built from TRBV9 and TRBJ2-7, with 7 bases lining up with TRBD1. V shed 2 bases and J 3 bases; nucleotides not matched to a gene: 14. The CDR3 spans 17 residues. The germline gives CDR1 SGDLS, CDR2 YYNGEE. CDR3 residues: CASSVGPYRGGSYEQYF. Here the CDR3 DNA reads TGTGCCAGCAGCGTCGGGCCCTACAGGGGTGGGAGCTACGAGCAGTACTTC.

V usage is TRBV2 and J usage is TRBJ2-3, with 15 bases that match TRBD2. Trimming at V came to 5 bases and at J to 2 bases, leaving 11 bases not matched to a gene. Germline-derived CDR1 and CDR2 are SNHLY and FYNNEI. The CDR3 runs 19 residues. Here the CDR3 reads CASSLGLAGGRGSTDTQYF. For the CDR3, the DNA is TGTGCCAGCAGTTTGGGACTAGCGGGAGGAAGAGGCTCCACAGATACGCAGTATTTT.

This chain uses TRBV7-9 with TRBJ1-1; TRBD1 aligns across 8 bases. The germline V gene encodes CDR1 SEHNR and CDR2 FQNEAQ (reference sequence). CDR3 size: 14 residues. J was trimmed by 5 bases and V by 5 bases; bases with no gene match: 7. DNA for the CDR3: TGTGCCAGCAGCCCGCAGGGGGCACTAACTGAAGCTTTCTTT. It specifies CASSPQGALTEAFF.

The V gene is TRBV5-1, the J gene TRBJ1-1; 8 nucleotides align to TRBD1. This CDR3 is 18 amino acids long. The V and J ends lost 4 bases and 4 bases, in that order; junction bases with no gene match: 18. Looked up from germline, CDR1 is SGHRS and CDR2 is YFSETQ. CDR3 DNA: TGCGCCAGCAGCCATCAAACAGGGGGACCGATCGGAGCCACTGAAGCTTTCTTT. Protein: CASSHQTGGPIGATEAFF.